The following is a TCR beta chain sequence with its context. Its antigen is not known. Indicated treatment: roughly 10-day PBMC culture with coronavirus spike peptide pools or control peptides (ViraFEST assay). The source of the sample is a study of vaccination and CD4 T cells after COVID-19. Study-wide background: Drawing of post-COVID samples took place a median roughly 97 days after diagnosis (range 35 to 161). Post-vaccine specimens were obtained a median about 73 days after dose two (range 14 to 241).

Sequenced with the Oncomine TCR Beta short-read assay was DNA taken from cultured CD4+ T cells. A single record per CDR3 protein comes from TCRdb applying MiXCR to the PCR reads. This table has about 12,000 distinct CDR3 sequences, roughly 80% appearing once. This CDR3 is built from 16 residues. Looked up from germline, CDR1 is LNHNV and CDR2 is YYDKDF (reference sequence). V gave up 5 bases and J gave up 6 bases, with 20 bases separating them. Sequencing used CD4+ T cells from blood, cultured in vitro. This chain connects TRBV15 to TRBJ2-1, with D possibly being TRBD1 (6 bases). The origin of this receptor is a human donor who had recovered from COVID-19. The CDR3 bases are TGTGCCACCAGCTTTCTACAGGGAAATTTAGGCAATGAGCAGTTCTTC. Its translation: CATSFLQGNLGNEQFF.